This T cell receptor (beta chain) was retrieved from a study of OX40 agonist ivuxolimab in advanced cancers. Turning to the study itself: Ivuxolimab doses were 0.01, 0.1, 0.3, 1.5, 3 or 10 mg/kg every 2 weeks. A history of anti-PD-1, anti-PD-L1 or anti-CTLA-4 therapy was acceptable, and approximately 41% had some. Study-wide findings and caveats: At 0.1 to 3.0 mg/kg and by week 6, CD4+ and CD8+ T cells in the blood had expanded clonally. Not determined was the antigen specificity of the expanded peripheral T cells.

Method: immunoSEQ multiplex PCR; TCRdb's copy keeps in-frame clones and lacks some. This table holds around 35,000 clones, around 85% found once. Concerning this clone: Its antigen is not known.

V was clipped by 7 bases and J by 2 bases, with 11 bases between them. Germline V lookup: CDR1 SNHLY, CDR2 FYNNEI. The CDR3 is 13 amino acids. The receptor was isolated from an adult with an advanced solid tumor such as melanoma, head and neck, liver or kidney cancer. The material was CD4+ or CD8+ T cells sorted from blood, obtained in a trial of the OX40 agonist ivuxolimab. J is TRBJ1-2 and V is TRBV2; D remains ambiguous. As DNA, the CDR3 is TGTGCCAGCACCCAATACAGCAACTATGGCTACACCTTC. Translating it yields CASTQYSNYGYTF.